What follows describes a single TCR beta chain. The antigen this receptor binds is unknown. Base qualities are missing; no much larger clone stands one base away. The data were taken from a study of PD-1 blockade in classical Hodgkin lymphoma (dated by TCRdb to between 2020 and 2021). Describing the broader study: Nivolumab dosing was 3 mg/kg intravenously every 2 weeks, continuing until either disease progression or unacceptable toxicity. To define a peripheral blood immune signature of response to PD-1 blockade in classical Hodgkin lymphoma, the study combined TCR beta sequencing with CyTOF.

What the authors observed across the whole study: A significant rise by C4D1 was seen in CD4+ but not CD8+ TCR diversity (p=0.0027 vs p=0.16), with the rise being most apparent in complete responders (p=0.02). Only a single clinical trial cohort was studied, and what caused the repertoire differences, possibly disease activity or prior therapy, remained undefined. Among trial patients, those achieving complete response had baseline diversity similar to that of newly diagnosed patients, while diversity was significantly lower in partial responders and progressors. Newly diagnosed patients were reported to have lower baseline TCR diversity than healthy donors, and relapsed/refractory patients were reported to have lower baseline TCR diversity still. Patients starting nivolumab less than 1 year after ASCT had lower diversity and were excluded from later analyses to avoid confounding by immune reconstitution.

Genomic DNA was extracted with the Qiagen DNeasy kit from unsorted PBMCs and from negatively selected CD4+ and CD8+ fractions. TCR beta CDR3 regions were amplified by immunoSEQ multiplex PCR using primers annealing to V and J segments. A synthetic immune receptor repertoire was used to minimize amplification bias, and any remaining bias was removed computationally after sequencing. Per the authors' processing: Repertoire diversity was quantified as the Shannon entropy index using custom Python scripts. Unsorted, CD4+ and CD8+ repertoires were examined separately, except in combined analyses, for which CD4+ and CD8+ sequences were merged in silico. A clone counted as expanded when the clone's frequency after treatment rose at least 2-fold relative to C1D1, and clones undetected at baseline were given a pseudocount of 0.5. Clones with 0 or 1 copy at C1D1 were defined as singleton clones, while clones with 2 or more copies were defined as non-singleton clones. By matching protein sequences in sorted samples from the same patient, clones expanded in unsorted samples were annotated as CD4+, CD8+ or unknown. Diversity changes from C1D1 to C4D1 were tested in paired samples using Wilcoxon tests. The source is immuneACCESS, and TCRdb retained only in-frame sequences with V and J called. Part of the clones is not carried over; for the studies checked, unresolved V genes explain less than half of this, and the remainder is unexplained. Clonal size and the V and J genes are those of that table, whereas D and trimming came from the DNA. The sample has around 30,000 clones on record, roughly 76% of them singletons. The ten largest clones take up about 16% of the sample.

Trimming leaves V shorter by 5 bases and J shorter by 1 base, with the junction holding 5 bases beyond the gene matches. The germline V gene encodes CDR1 LNHDA and CDR2 SQIVND (reference sequence). Inclusive of the bounding cysteine and phenylalanine, the CDR3 is 16 residues long. Only the CDR3 part of the read is kept: 48 bases, read in frame from the first base. The intended sense of this specimen's time point label: cycle 2 day 1 (C2D1) of nivolumab. All trial patients had relapsed after autologous stem cell transplantation, with cohorts A, B and C differing in prior brentuximab vedotin exposure. The trial cohort included 55 to 65 patients with relapsed/refractory classical Hodgkin lymphoma, and each patient had a best overall response of complete response, partial response or progressive disease. In the multi-cohort phase II CheckMate 205 trial, trial patients received single-agent nivolumab. Best overall response was determined by an independent review committee according to the 2007 International Working Group response criteria. Trial PBMCs were collected immediately before nivolumab initiation (C1D1) and during therapy at cycle 2 day 1 and cycle 4 day 1. Peripheral blood was collected in 8 mL Vacutainer Cell Preparation Tubes, from which PBMCs were isolated by centrifugation and then cryopreserved.

In this chain, TRBV19 is recombined with TRBJ2-3; a stretch of 11 junction bases matches TRBD2. The sequencing here drew on peripheral blood mononuclear cells (PBMCs), taken before the second cycle of nivolumab. The source is a human donor with classical Hodgkin lymphoma. The CDR3 amino acid sequence is: CASSPRGLAGTDTQYF. In nucleotide form, the sequence is TGTGCCAGTAGTCCCAGGGGACTAGCGGGCACAGATACGCAGTATTTT.